This is a list of T cell receptor beta chains from one sample in a study of blood T cell repertoires in COVID-19. Sequenced by immunoSEQ multiplex PCR; TCRdb stores in-frame clones only, minus some. The table records 310,000 or so clones, around 86% of them present only once. The source material was peripheral blood. Receptors originate from a man aged 50-60 years with active or convalescent COVID-19. The CDR3 runs from the conserved cysteine through the conserved F or W. Fields, in order: V gene, D gene, CDR3 length, clone size, J gene, CDR3 DNA, CDR3 protein. A D gene is named only where the DNA matches it firmly. Not every row has a clone size; where given, it reads once, few, many or a size class.

TRBV20-1	NA	13	NA	TRBJ1-1	TGCAGTGCTAGTTTTCAGGGAGGTACTGAAGCTTTCTTT	CSASFQGGTEAFF
TRBV28	NA	12	NA	TRBJ2-1	TGTGCCACGCAGGGGACGTACAATGAGCAGTTCTTC	CATQGTYNEQFF
TRBV27	NA	17	NA	TRBJ2-3	TGTGCCAGCAGTCGCCCCCCCACGGGACAAATCACAGATACGCAGTATTTT	CASSRPPTGQITDTQYF
TRBV5-6	NA	14	NA	TRBJ2-2	TGTGCCAGCAGCTTCATTGAGCGGACCGGGGAGCTGTTTTTT	CASSFIERTGELFF
TRBV19	NA	14	NA	TRBJ2-6	TGTGCCAGTAGAGTGGGCTCCGGGGCCAACGTCCTGACTTTC	CASRVGSGANVLTF
TRBV28	TRBD1	15	once	TRBJ1-2	TGTGCCAGCAGTTCAGCCTCGGACAGGGACTATGGCTACACCTTC	CASSSASDRDYGYTF
TRBV11-2	NA	11	once	TRBJ1-6	TGTGCCAGCAGCTTCGGTTCACCCCTCCACTTT	CASSFGSPLHF
TRBV30	TRBD2	15	NA	TRBJ2-7	TGTGCCTGGTCAAGCGGGACTCATAGCTCCTACGAGCAGTACTTC	CAWSSGTHSSYEQYF
TRBV28	TRBD1	12	NA	TRBJ2-7	TGTGCCAGCAGTTCGGACAGGGTCGAGCAGTACTTC	CASSSDRVEQYF
TRBV7-2	TRBD1	15	NA	TRBJ2-2	TGTGCCAGCAGCTTAGAGGGGGCATCTTCCGGGGAGCTGTTTTTT	CASSLEGASSGELFF
TRBV28	NA	12	NA	TRBJ1-4	TGTGCCAGCAGCAGGCGTAATGAAAAACTGTTTTTT	CASSRRNEKLFF
TRBV5-5	TRBD2	17	once	TRBJ2-2	TGTGCCAGCAGCTTGACTAGCGGGATACTAAACACCGGGGAGCTGTTTTTT	CASSLTSGILNTGELFF
TRBV6-2/TRBV6-3	NA	14	once	TRBJ1-1	TGTGCCAGCAGTCGCGGGCGGGAGAACACTGAAGCTTTCTTT	CASSRGRENTEAFF
TRBV7-9	NA	15	NA	TRBJ1-6	TGTGCCAGCAGCAGGATGGAGGCTGCCAATTCACCCCTCCACTTT	CASSRMEAANSPLHF
TRBV20-1	NA	13	NA	TRBJ1-2	TGCAGTGCTAGTTTCAGTGGCTTGTATGGCTACACCTTC	CSASFSGLYGYTF
TRBV28	NA	14	NA	TRBJ1-3	TGTGCCAGCAGTTTAATAAGGAGGGGAAACACCATATATTTT	CASSLIRRGNTIYF
TRBV4-2	NA	15	NA	TRBJ1-2	TGTGCCAGCAGCCAAGGCGATGGGGGGAACTATGGCTACACCTTC	CASSQGDGGNYGYTF
TRBV19	TRBD2	17	NA	TRBJ2-4	TGTGCCAGTAGTATAGTCTGGGGGGGGAAAGCCAAAAACATTCAGTACTTC	CASSIVWGGKAKNIQYF
TRBV10-3	NA	14	NA	TRBJ2-5	TGTGCCATCAGTCCCGGGACACATCAAGAGACCCAGTACTTC	CAISPGTHQETQYF
TRBV19	NA	12	NA	TRBJ2-2	TGTGCCAGTAGTCCCCGAGCCGGGGAGCTGTTTTTT	CASSPRAGELFF
TRBV6-4	TRBD1	14	NA	TRBJ2-7	TGTGCCAGCAGACGGACAGGGGCCTCCTACGAGCAGTACTTC	CASRRTGASYEQYF
TRBV29-1	TRBD2	15	NA	TRBJ2-5	TGCAGCGTTGGGCTAGCGGGGGGCGTACAAGAGACCCAGTACTTC	CSVGLAGGVQETQYF
TRBV11-2	TRBD2	19	NA	TRBJ2-5	TGTGCCAGCAGCCTCTATGGACTAGCGGGAGGCTCCCCACAAGAGACCCAGTACTTC	CASSLYGLAGGSPQETQYF
TRBV4-1	TRBD1	20	few	TRBJ1-2	TGCGCCAGCAGCCAACCACATATTATTGGACAGGTTCTAGCTAACTATGGCTACACCTTC	CASSQPHIIGQVLANYGYTF
TRBV7-3	TRBD2	15	few	TRBJ2-7	TGTGCCAGCAGCATCTCGGGACTAGCGGGAGGTGAGCAGTACTTC	CASSISGLAGGEQYF
TRBV7-2	TRBD1	13	NA	TRBJ2-7	TGTGCCAGCAGCTCCGCTAACAGGGGCGAGCAGTACTTC	CASSSANRGEQYF
TRBV6-4	TRBD1	14	NA	TRBJ1-1	TGTGCCAGCAGTCCGACAGGGTCGAACACTGAAGCTTTCTTT	CASSPTGSNTEAFF
TRBV5-1	TRBD2	15	NA	TRBJ2-5	TGCGCCAGCAGCTTGGGACTAGCGGAAGAGGAGACCCAGTACTTC	CASSLGLAEEETQYF
TRBV3-1/TRBV3-2	NA	12	few	TRBJ2-7	TGTGCCAGCAGCCAATGGAGCTACGAGCAGTACTTC	CASSQWSYEQYF
TRBV2	TRBD1	15	NA	TRBJ1-2	TGTGCCAGCAGGAAATTTAAACAGGGGGTGGATGGCTACACCTTC	CASRKFKQGVDGYTF
TRBV6-5	NA	15	NA	TRBJ1-5	TGTGCCAGCAGGGGAGGGGCAGGGGACGATCAGCCCCAGCATTTT	CASRGGAGDDQPQHF
TRBV24-1	TRBD1	17	NA	TRBJ2-6	TGTGCCACCAGTGACCCCGACAGGGCAGGTGGGGCCAACGTCCTGACTTTC	CATSDPDRAGGANVLTF
TRBV9	TRBD1	15	NA	TRBJ2-5	TGTGCCAGCAGCGTAGGGGGACAGGTCCAAGAGACCCAGTACTTC	CASSVGGQVQETQYF
TRBV21-1	NA	15	NA	TRBJ2-1	TGTGCCAGGAGGCAGGGGACGCACTCCTACAATGAGCAGTTCTTC	CARRQGTHSYNEQFF
TRBV11-3	TRBD1	15	few	TRBJ1-1	TGTGCCAGCAGCCCGGGACAGGGAGGGAACACTGAAGCTTTCTTT	CASSPGQGGNTEAFF
TRBV6-6	NA	13	NA	TRBJ2-7	TGTGCCAGCAGTTACGCGGGACCCTACGAGCAGTACTTC	CASSYAGPYEQYF
TRBV5-5	NA	15	NA	TRBJ1-5	TGTGCCAGCAGCTTGGTTGCGGATAGCAATCAGCCCCAGCATTTT	CASSLVADSNQPQHF
TRBV19	NA	13	NA	TRBJ2-3	TGTGCCAGTAGTATTGGGCAGACAGATACGCAGTATTTT	CASSIGQTDTQYF
TRBV27	TRBD1	16	once	TRBJ2-3	TGTGCCAGCAGTTCATCCGGGACAGGGTACGCAGATACGCAGTATTTT	CASSSSGTGYADTQYF
TRBV18	TRBD1	15	NA	TRBJ2-7	TGTGCCAGCTCACTTCGGACAGGCCATTCCTACGAGCAGTACTTC	CASSLRTGHSYEQYF
TRBV20-1	NA	11	NA	TRBJ2-7	TGCAGTGCTAGGACCGCTAGCGAGCAGTACTTC	CSARTASEQYF
TRBV4-2	TRBD1	17	NA	TRBJ1-5	TGTGCCAGCAGCCAAGACCCCGGGACAGGGAGCAATCAGCCCCAGCATTTT	CASSQDPGTGSNQPQHF
TRBV24-1	NA	13	once	TRBJ1-5	TGTGCCACCGGGGGGAATCCGGCTCAGCCCCAGCATTTT	CATGGNPAQPQHF
TRBV5-1	NA	14	NA	TRBJ1-1	TGCGCCAGCAGCTTGGGGGGCCAAAAAGACGAAGCTTTCTTT	CASSLGGQKDEAFF
TRBV29-1	TRBD1	15	NA	TRBJ1-2	TGCAGCGTTGAAGAAAGGGACAGGGGGAACTATGGCTACACCTTC	CSVEERDRGNYGYTF